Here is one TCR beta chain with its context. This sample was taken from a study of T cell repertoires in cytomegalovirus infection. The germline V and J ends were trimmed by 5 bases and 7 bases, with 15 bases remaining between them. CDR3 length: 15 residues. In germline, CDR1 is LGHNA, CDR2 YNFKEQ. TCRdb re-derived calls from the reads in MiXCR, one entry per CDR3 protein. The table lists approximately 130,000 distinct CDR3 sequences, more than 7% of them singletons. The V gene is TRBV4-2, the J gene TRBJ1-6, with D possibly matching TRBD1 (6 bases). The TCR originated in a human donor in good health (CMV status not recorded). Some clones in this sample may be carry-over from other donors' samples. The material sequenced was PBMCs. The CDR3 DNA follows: TGTGCCAGCAGCGCCCAGGGGTTTTCGAATTCACCCCTCCACTTT. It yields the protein CASSAQGFSNSPLHF.